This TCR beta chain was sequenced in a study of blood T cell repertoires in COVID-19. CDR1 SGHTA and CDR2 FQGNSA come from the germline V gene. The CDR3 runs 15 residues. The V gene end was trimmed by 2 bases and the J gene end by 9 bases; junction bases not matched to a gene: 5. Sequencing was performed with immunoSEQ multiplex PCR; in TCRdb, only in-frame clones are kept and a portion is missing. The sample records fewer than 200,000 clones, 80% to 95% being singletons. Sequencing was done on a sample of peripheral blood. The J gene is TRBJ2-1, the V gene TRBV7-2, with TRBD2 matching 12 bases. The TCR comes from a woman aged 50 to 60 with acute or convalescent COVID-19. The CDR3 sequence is CASSLRLAGVGEQFF. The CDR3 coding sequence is TGTGCCAGCAGCTTAAGACTAGCGGGAGTAGGTGAGCAGTTCTTC.